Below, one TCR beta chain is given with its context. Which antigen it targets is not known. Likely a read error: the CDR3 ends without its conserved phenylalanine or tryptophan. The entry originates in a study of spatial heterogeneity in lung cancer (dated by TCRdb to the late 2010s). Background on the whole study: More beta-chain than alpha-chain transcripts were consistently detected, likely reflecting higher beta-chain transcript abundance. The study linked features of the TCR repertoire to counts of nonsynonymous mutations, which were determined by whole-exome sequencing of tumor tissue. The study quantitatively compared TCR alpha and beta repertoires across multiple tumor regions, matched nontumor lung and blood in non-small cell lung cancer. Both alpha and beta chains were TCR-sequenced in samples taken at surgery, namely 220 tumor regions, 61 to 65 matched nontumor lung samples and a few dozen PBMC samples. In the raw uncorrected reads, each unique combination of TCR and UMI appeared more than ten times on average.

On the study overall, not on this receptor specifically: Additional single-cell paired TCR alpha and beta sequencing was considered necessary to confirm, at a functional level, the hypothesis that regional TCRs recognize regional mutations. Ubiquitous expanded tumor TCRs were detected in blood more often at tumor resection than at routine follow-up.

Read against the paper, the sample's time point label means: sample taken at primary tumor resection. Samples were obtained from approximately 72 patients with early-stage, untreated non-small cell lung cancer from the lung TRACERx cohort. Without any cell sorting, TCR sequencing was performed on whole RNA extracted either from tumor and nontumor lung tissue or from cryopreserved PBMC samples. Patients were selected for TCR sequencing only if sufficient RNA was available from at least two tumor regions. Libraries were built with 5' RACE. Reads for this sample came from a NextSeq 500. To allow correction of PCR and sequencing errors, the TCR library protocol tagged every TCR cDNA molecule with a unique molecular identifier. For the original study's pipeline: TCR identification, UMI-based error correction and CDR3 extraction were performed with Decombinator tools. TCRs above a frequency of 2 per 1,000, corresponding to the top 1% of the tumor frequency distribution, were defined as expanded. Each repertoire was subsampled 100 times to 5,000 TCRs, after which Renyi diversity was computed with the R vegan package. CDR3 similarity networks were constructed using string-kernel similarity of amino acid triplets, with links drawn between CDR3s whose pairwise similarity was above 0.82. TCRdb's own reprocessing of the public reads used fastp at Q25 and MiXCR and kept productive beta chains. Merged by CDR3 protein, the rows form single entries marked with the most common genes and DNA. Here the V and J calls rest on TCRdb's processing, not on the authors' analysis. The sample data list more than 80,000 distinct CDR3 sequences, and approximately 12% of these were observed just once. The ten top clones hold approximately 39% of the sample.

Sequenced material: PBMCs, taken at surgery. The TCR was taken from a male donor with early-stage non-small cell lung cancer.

The nucleotide sequence reads as follows: TGCGCCAGCAGCCAATACACAGACGGCTATGGCTACACCTCC. This sequence encodes CASSQYTDGYGYTS. The chain was built from TRBV4-3 and TRBJ1-2; the D gene cannot be resolved reliably. The germline V gene supplies CDR1 LGHNA and CDR2 YSLEER. The CDR3 is 14 amino acids in total, end residues counted. Of the read, only the CDR3 DNA is kept; its 42 bases are in frame from base 1. V and J lose 2 bases and 4 bases, and a span of 11 bases separates them.